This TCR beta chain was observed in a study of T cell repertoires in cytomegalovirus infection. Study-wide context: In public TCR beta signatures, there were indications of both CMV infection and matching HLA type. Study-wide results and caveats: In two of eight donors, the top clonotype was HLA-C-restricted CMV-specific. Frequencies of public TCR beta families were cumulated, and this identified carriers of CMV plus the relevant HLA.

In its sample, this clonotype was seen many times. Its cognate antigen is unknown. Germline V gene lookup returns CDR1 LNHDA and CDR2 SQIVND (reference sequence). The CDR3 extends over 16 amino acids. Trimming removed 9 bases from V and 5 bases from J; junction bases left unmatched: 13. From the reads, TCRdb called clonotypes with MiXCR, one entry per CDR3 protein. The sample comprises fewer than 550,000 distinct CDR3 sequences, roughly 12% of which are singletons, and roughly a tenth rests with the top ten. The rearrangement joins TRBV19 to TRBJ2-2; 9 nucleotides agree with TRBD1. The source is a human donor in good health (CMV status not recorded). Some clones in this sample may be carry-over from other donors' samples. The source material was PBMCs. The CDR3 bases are TGTGCCAGCCAAACAGGGGGCATTCTGTTGACCGGGGAGCTGTTTTTT. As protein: CASQTGGILLTGELFF.